Listed here are 20 T cell receptor beta chains from one sample, sequenced in a study of cytomegalovirus exposure and HLA in healthy donors. PCR involved 60 Vbeta and 13 Jbeta primers. Using immunoSEQ multiplex PCR, the repertoire was profiled, and TCRdb retains in-frame clones only, with some absent. Its table lists about 130,000 clones. The sample was PBMCs. The receptor set was obtained from a man in his forties in good health and CMV-seronegative.

The rearrangement uses TRBV6-7 and TRBJ2-1, with unresolved D. Being an ORF, TRBV6-7 has a function that is uncertain. Trimming took off 5 bases at V and 0 bases at J, with 8 bases between the two ends. CDR3 size: 14 residues. The CDR3 reads CASSGPVSYNEQFF. DNA for the CDR3: TGTGCCAGCAGTGGGCCAGTCTCCTACAATGAGCAGTTCTTC.

The chain carries TRBV5-4 and TRBJ2-6; no definite D call. V lost 2 bases and J lost 0, with 9 bases in between. Germline lookup yields CDR1 SGHNT and CDR2 YYREEE (reference sequence). The CDR3 is made up of 16 amino acids. Here the CDR3 DNA reads TGTGCCAGCAGCTTTGTCCTGAGCTCTGGGGCCAACGTCCTGACTTTC. This encodes CASSFVLSSGANVLTF.

The J gene is TRBJ1-2, the V gene TRBV28, with D perhaps matching TRBD1 (5 bases). Trimming stripped 5 bases from V and 4 bases from J, with 11 bases between. The length of the CDR3 is 13 residues. Germline V gene data show CDR1 as MDHEN and CDR2 as SYDVKM. The CDR3 DNA reads TGTGCCAGCAGTGGGTCAGGGTCCTATGGCTACACCTTC. As protein: CASSGSGSYGYTF.

The rearrangement uses TRBV19 and TRBJ2-7, with 11 nucleotides matching TRBD1. There are 14 residues in the CDR3. The V and J ends lost 1 base and 6 bases, in that order; junction bases with no gene match: 2. CDR1 and CDR2 from the germline V gene are LNHDA and SQIVND (reference sequence). CDR3 sequence (DNA): TGTGCCAGTAGTATAGGGACAGGGGGCTCCGAGCAGTACTTC. It codes for CASSIGTGGSEQYF.

As concerns this clone: One junction end disagrees with the germline gene, perhaps due to a read error. The chain joins TRBV7-9 to TRBJ1-1; D remains ambiguous. The CDR3 loop spans 13 amino acids. Germline V gene lookup returns CDR1 SEHNR and CDR2 FQNEAQ (reference sequence). Written as DNA, the CDR3 is TGTGCCAGCAGCCCCGGGGTCAACACTGAAGCTTCCTTT. Residues: CASSPGVNTEASF.

The chain uses TRBV11-3 and TRBJ2-7, with 8 bases fitting TRBD2. The germline CDR1 and CDR2 sequences are SGHNT and YENEEA. The V and J ends lost 1 base and 4 bases, in that order; junction bases with no gene match: 9. The CDR3 has 16 amino acids. CDR3 coding DNA: TGTGCCAGCAGCTTAGTCGGGGGGGCAGGGTTTTACGAGCAGTACTTC. Translation gives CASSLVGGAGFYEQYF.

V usage is TRBV18 and J usage is TRBJ2-2; 9 bases map to TRBD1. CDR1 and CDR2 from the germline V gene are KGHSH and LQKENI. The CDR3 is made up of 17 amino acids. With V trimmed by 4 bases and J by 7 bases, 13 bases remained unmatched. CDR3 nucleotide sequence: TGTGCCAGCTCACGAACCGTCACAGGGGGCCTCGGCGGGGAGCTGTTTTTT. It is translated as CASSRTVTGGLGGELFF.

The chain employs TRBV5-1 and TRBJ1-4; no firm D call. Germline V gene data show CDR1 as SGHRS and CDR2 as YFSETQ. The CDR3 has 14 amino acids. V was pared by 0 bases and J by 3 bases, with 6 bases between. The CDR3, as DNA: TGCGCCAGCAGCTTGGATACAGCTAATGAAAAACTGTTTTTT. Translation: CASSLDTANEKLFF.

This chain links TRBV27 with TRBJ1-6, with D tentatively TRBD1 (6 bases). This CDR3 has 16 residues. Per the germline V gene, CDR1 is MNHEY and CDR2 is SMNVEV (reference sequence). Trimming stripped 4 bases from V and 6 bases from J, with 16 bases between. The CDR3 region is CASSSSSGTTNSPLHF. The CDR3 nucleotides read TGTGCCAGCAGTTCCAGCTCCGGGACAACTAATTCACCCCTCCACTTT.

The J gene is TRBJ2-4, the V gene TRBV11-3; D is unclear. The V end was cut by 5 bases, the J end by 1 base, with 12 bases between. The germline CDR1 and CDR2 sequences are SGHNT and YENEEA. The CDR3 contains 15 residues. The CDR3: CASSPRSQAKNIQYF. As DNA, the CDR3 is TGTGCCAGCAGCCCGAGGTCCCAGGCCAAAAACATTCAGTACTTC.

V and J are TRBV10-3 and TRBJ2-7, with TRBD1 matching 10 bases. CDR3 length equals 15 residues. V lost 6 bases and J lost 0; bases outside the gene matches: 5. Germline V gives CDR1 ENHRY, CDR2 SYGVKD. For the CDR3, the DNA is TGTGCCATCAGACGGGACAGGGGTGGCTCCTACGAGCAGTACTTC. Residues: CAIRRDRGGSYEQYF.

The V and J genes are TRBV18 and TRBJ2-1; 14 nucleotides line up with TRBD2. V shed 3 bases and J 4 bases; nucleotides not matched to a gene: 5. From germline, CDR1 is KGHSH and CDR2 LQKENI. This CDR3 comprises 17 residues. CDR3 sequence (DNA): TGTGCCAGCTCACCGGGACTAGCGGGAGCAGGGTACAATGAGCAGTTCTTC. As protein: CASSPGLAGAGYNEQFF.

The chain is built from TRBV9 and TRBJ2-1; 8 bases fit TRBD1. Germline CDR1 SGDLS, CDR2 YYNGEE. With V trimmed by 4 bases and J by 12 bases, 15 bases remained unmatched. The CDR3 has 15 amino acids. The CDR3 DNA reads as TGTGCCAGCAGCTCCATTTTTGGACAGGGCGATACGCAGTTCTTC. The encoded protein is CASSSIFGQGDTQFF.

A word on this clone: In the same sample, other DNA sequences code for this CDR3. The chain couples TRBV6-5 to TRBJ2-7, with 7 bases identical to TRBD2. Germline CDR1 MNHEY, CDR2 SVGAGI. The CDR3 extends over 12 amino acids. Trimming at V came to 6 bases and at J to 3 bases, leaving 2 bases not matched to a gene. The CDR3 bases are TGTGCCAGCAGGACTAGCAGCTACGAGCAGTACTTC. Protein product: CASRTSSYEQYF.

V and J are TRBV2 and TRBJ2-7, with 7 bases identical to TRBD1. This CDR3 is 14 amino acids long. With 6 bases clipped from V and 0 bases from J, the junction kept 5 bases outside the gene matches. In germline, CDR1 is SNHLY, CDR2 FYNNEI. The CDR3 loop is CASRAQGVSYEQYF. The CDR3 DNA follows: TGTGCCAGCAGGGCGCAGGGGGTCTCCTACGAGCAGTACTTC. The full variable domain, its missing parts supplied by reference TRBV2 and TRBJ2-7, is EPEVTQTPSHQVTQMGQEVILRCVPISNHLYFYWYRQILGQKVEFLVSFYNNEISEKSEIFDDQFSVERPDGSNFTLKIRSTKLEDSAMYFCASRAQGVSYEQYFGPGTRLTVT.

The CDR3 sequence: CASSLAVTQYF. The CDR3 region has the DNA TGTGCCAGCAGTCTAGCGGTTACGCAGTATTTT. The rearrangement joins TRBV7-2 to TRBJ2-3, with 7 bases fitting TRBD2. Germline V gene data show CDR1 as SGHTA and CDR2 as FQGNSA. The CDR3 contains 11 residues. The ends lost 6 bases at V and 8 bases at J; junction bases unmatched: 2.

This chain joins TRBV29-1 and TRBJ2-1; the match to TRBD1 covers 8 bases. V gave up 5 bases and J gave up 9 bases; unmatched junction bases: 12. The CDR3 is made up of 14 amino acids. Germline CDR1 and CDR2: SQVTM and ANQGSEA. This chain's CDR3 is CSVLENRGSAEQFF. CDR3 in DNA: TGCAGCGTTTTAGAGAACAGGGGGTCGGCTGAGCAGTTCTTC.

This chain links TRBV5-1 with TRBJ2-3; 8 bases are a match to TRBD2. Trimming took 0 bases from V and 2 from J; bases not matched to a gene: 8. This CDR3 region has 17 residues. Germline V gene data show CDR1 as SGHRS and CDR2 as YFSETQ. The DNA of the CDR3 is TGCGCCAGCAGCTTGGAGGATGGCGGGAGGCACACAGATACGCAGTATTTT. Encoded protein: CASSLEDGGRHTDTQYF. Complete variable domain (other parts from reference TRBV5-1 and TRBJ2-3): KAGVTQTPRYLIKTRGQQVTLSCSPISGHRSVSWYQQTPGQGLQFLFEYFSETQRNKGNFPGRFSGRQFSNSRSEMNVSTLELGDSALYLCASSLEDGGRHTDTQYFGPGTRLTVL.

The chain carries TRBV2 and TRBJ1-2, with D perhaps TRBD1 (6 bases). The CDR3 sequence is 12 residues long. With 1 base removed from V and 8 bases from J, the gap between germline ends came to 8 bases. Germline CDR1 reads SNHLY; CDR2 reads FYNNEI. This CDR3 reads CASSEDRVGYTF. The CDR3 nucleotides read TGTGCCAGCAGTGAAGACAGGGTAGGCTACACCTTC.

CDR3 in DNA: TGCGCCAGCAGCCAAGTCCTTGGACTAGCGGGAGTGGGCTACGAGCAGTACTTC. Translated: CASSQVLGLAGVGYEQYF. The gene calls are TRBV4-1 and TRBJ2-7; 13 positions agree with TRBD2. CDR1 and CDR2 from the germline V gene are MGHRA and YSYEKL. The CDR3 spans 18 residues. With 1 base clipped from V and 3 bases from J, the junction kept 9 bases outside the gene matches.